This T cell receptor (beta chain) was sequenced for a study of T cells in Graves' hyperthyroidism and ophthalmopathy. Study context: Before treatment of any kind, peripheral blood was taken at initial diagnosis.

The CDR3 covers 14 residues. The germline CDR1 and CDR2 sequences are MNHNS and SASEGT. With 8 bases removed from V and 3 bases from J, the gap between germline ends came to 17 bases. Findings and limits, study-wide: Most expanded thyroid clonotypes above 0.001 also appeared in blood.

There were TCR beta CDR3 regions amplified from RNA transcripts. The study used the HTBI primer set for a first-round RT-PCR of the TCR CDR3. TCRdb recomputed calls from the multiplex PCR reads with MiXCR, one row per CDR3 protein. Of hundreds of thousands of distinct CDR3 sequences in the sample, 20% were seen once. This clonotype was recorded many times. Its antigen is not identified. The sequencing input was blood. The V gene is TRBV6-1, the J gene TRBJ2-7, with D maybe TRBD1 (8 bases). The sequence was obtained from a middle-aged man with Graves' ophthalmopathy. The CDR3 nucleotides are TGTGCCAGCGGGAGGGGGACAGGCCGCTACGAGCAGTACTTC. Amino acid sequence: CASGRGTGRYEQYF.